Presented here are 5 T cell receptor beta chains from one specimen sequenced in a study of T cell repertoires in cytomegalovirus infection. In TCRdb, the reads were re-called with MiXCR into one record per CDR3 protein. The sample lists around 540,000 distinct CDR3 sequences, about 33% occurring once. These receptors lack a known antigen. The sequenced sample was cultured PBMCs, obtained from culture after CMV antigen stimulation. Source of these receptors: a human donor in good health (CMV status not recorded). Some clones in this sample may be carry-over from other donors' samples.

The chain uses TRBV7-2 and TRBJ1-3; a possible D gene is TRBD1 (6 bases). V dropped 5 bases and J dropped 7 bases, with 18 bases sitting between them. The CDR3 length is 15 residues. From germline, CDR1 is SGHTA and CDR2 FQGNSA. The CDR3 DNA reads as TGTGCCAGCAGCCGAGACAGGAGTCTGGGGAACACCATATATTTT. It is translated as CASSRDRSLGNTIYF.

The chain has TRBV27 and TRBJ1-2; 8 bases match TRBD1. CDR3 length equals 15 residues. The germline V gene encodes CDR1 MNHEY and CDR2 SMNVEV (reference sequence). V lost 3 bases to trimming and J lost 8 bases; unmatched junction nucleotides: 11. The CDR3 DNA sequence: TGTGCCAGCAGTTTCGACAGGGGAGGTATGGGCGGCTACACCTTC. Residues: CASSFDRGGMGGYTF.

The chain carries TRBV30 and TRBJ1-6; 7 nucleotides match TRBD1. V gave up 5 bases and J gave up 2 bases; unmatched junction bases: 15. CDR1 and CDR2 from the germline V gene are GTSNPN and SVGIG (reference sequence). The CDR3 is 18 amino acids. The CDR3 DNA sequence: TGTGCCTGGCACAGGGGAAGGGGGGGTAGGACCTATAATTCACCCCTCCACTTT. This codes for CAWHRGRGGRTYNSPLHF.

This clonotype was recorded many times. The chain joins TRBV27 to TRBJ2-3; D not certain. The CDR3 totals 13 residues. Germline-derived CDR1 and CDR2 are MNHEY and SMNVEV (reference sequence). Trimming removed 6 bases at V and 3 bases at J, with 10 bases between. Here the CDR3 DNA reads TGTGCCAGCAGCTTACTCGGAACAGATACGCAGTATTTT. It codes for CASSLLGTDTQYF.

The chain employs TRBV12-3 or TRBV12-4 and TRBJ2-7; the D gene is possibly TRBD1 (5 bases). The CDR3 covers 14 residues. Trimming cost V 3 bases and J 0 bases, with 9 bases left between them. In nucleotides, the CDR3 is TGTGCCAGCAGTTTGCACAGGAGCTCCTACGAGCAGTACTTC. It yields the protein CASSLHRSSYEQYF.